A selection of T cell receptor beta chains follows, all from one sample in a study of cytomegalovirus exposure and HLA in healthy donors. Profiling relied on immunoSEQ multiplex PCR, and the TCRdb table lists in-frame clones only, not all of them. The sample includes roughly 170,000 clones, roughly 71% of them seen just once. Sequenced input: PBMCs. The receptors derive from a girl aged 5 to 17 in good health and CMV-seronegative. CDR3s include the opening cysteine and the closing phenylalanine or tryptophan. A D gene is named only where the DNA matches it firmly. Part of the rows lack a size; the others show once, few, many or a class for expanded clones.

cdr3_aa: CASTLLTRGGVEETQYF; cdr3_nt: TGTGCCAGCACCCTTCTTACGCGTGGCGGGGTGGAAGAGACCCAGTACTTC; clone_size: NA; j_call: TRBJ2-5; v_call: TRBV7-8; d_call: NA
cdr3_aa: CASRFLAGGSYNEQFF; cdr3_nt: TGTGCCAGCAGATTTTTAGCGGGTGGATCCTACAATGAGCAGTTCTTC; clone_size: NA; j_call: TRBJ2-1; v_call: TRBV13; d_call: TRBD2
cdr3_aa: CASSYGMVVEFGAFF; cdr3_nt: TGTGCCAGCAGCTATGGAATGGTAGTGGAGTTTGGAGCTTTCTTT; clone_size: once; j_call: TRBJ1-1; v_call: TRBV5-8; d_call: NA
cdr3_aa: CASSTGSHPNQPQHF; cdr3_nt: TGTGCCAGTAGTACGGGTAGCCACCCAAATCAGCCCCAGCATTTT; clone_size: NA; j_call: TRBJ1-5; v_call: TRBV19; d_call: NA
cdr3_aa: CASSLRAGGLYEQFF; cdr3_nt: TGTGCCAGCAGTTTAAGAGCGGGGGGGCTTTATGAGCAGTTCTTC; clone_size: NA; j_call: TRBJ2-1; v_call: TRBV27; d_call: TRBD2
cdr3_aa: CASVRDSRRSRYSTEAFF; cdr3_nt: TGTGCCAGTGTGAGGGACAGCCGGAGATCTCGCTATAGCACTGAAGCTTTCTTT; clone_size: NA; j_call: TRBJ1-1; v_call: TRBV19; d_call: TRBD1
cdr3_aa: CAWSPGGSGYTF; cdr3_nt: TGTGCCTGGAGTCCAGGGGGCAGTGGCTACACCTTC; clone_size: NA; j_call: TRBJ1-2; v_call: TRBV30; d_call: TRBD1
cdr3_aa: CASRSAGGLETQYF; cdr3_nt: TGTGCCAGCAGGTCAGCGGGGGGGCTGGAGACCCAGTACTTC; clone_size: NA; j_call: TRBJ2-5; v_call: TRBV6-1; d_call: TRBD2
cdr3_aa: CASSAAMNTEAFF; cdr3_nt: TGTGCCAGTAGTGCGGCCATGAACACTGAAGCTTTCTTT; clone_size: NA; j_call: TRBJ1-1; v_call: TRBV19; d_call: NA
cdr3_aa: CASSVGGFVNSPLHF; cdr3_nt: TGTGCCAGCAGCGTAGGAGGATTTGTGAATTCACCCCTCCACTTT; clone_size: NA; j_call: TRBJ1-6; v_call: TRBV9; d_call: NA
cdr3_aa: CASSLARLAGSYEQYF; cdr3_nt: TGTGCCAGCAGCTTAGCGCGACTAGCGGGGTCCTACGAGCAGTACTTC; clone_size: NA; j_call: TRBJ2-7; v_call: TRBV11-2; d_call: TRBD2
cdr3_aa: CATATGILNTEAFF; cdr3_nt: TGTGCCACCGCAACAGGGATATTGAACACTGAAGCTTTCTTT; clone_size: once; j_call: TRBJ1-1; v_call: TRBV15; d_call: NA
cdr3_aa: CASSLEAGQGYEQYF; cdr3_nt: TGTGCCAGCAGCTTAGAAGCCGGTCAGGGCTACGAGCAGTACTTC; clone_size: NA; j_call: TRBJ2-7; v_call: TRBV11-2; d_call: NA
cdr3_aa: CASSRGGTGNTGELFF; cdr3_nt: TGTGCCAGCAGCCGAGGGGGGACAGGCAACACCGGGGAGCTGTTTTTT; clone_size: NA; j_call: TRBJ2-2; v_call: TRBV11-1; d_call: TRBD1
cdr3_aa: CAISRGETQYF; cdr3_nt: TGTGCCATCAGCCGGGGTGAGACCCAGTACTTC; clone_size: NA; j_call: TRBJ2-5; v_call: TRBV10-3; d_call: NA
cdr3_aa: CASRTTGPGQPQHF; cdr3_nt: TGTGCCAGCAGAACGACAGGGCCGGGGCAGCCCCAGCATTTT; clone_size: NA; j_call: TRBJ1-5; v_call: TRBV6-5; d_call: TRBD1
cdr3_aa: CASSDWTSGIWEQYF; cdr3_nt: TGTGCCAGCAGTGATTGGACTAGCGGCATTTGGGAGCAGTACTTC; clone_size: NA; j_call: TRBJ2-7; v_call: TRBV25-1; d_call: TRBD2
cdr3_aa: CASRNRAGDTEAFF; cdr3_nt: TGTGCCAGCAGAAACAGGGCCGGGGACACTGAAGCTTTCTTT; clone_size: few; j_call: TRBJ1-1; v_call: TRBV2; d_call: NA
cdr3_aa: CASGALVSPLHF; cdr3_nt: TGTGCCAGCGGAGCATTGGTTTCACCCCTCCACTTT; clone_size: NA; j_call: TRBJ1-6; v_call: TRBV9; d_call: NA
cdr3_aa: CASSVGGRASTEAFF; cdr3_nt: TGTGCCAGCAGCGTAGGTGGCCGTGCCAGCACTGAAGCTTTCTTT; clone_size: NA; j_call: TRBJ1-1; v_call: TRBV9; d_call: NA
cdr3_aa: CASTPQLSYEQYF; cdr3_nt: TGTGCCAGCACCCCACAGCTTTCCTACGAGCAGTACTTC; clone_size: NA; j_call: TRBJ2-7; v_call: TRBV2; d_call: NA
cdr3_aa: CASSESGQGRIQYF; cdr3_nt: TGCGCCAGCAGTGAGTCAGGACAGGGGAGAATTCAGTACTTC; clone_size: NA; j_call: TRBJ2-4; v_call: TRBV10-1; d_call: TRBD1
cdr3_aa: CARQGGNYGYTF; cdr3_nt: TGTGCCAGACAGGGGGGTAACTATGGCTACACCTTC; clone_size: NA; j_call: TRBJ1-2; v_call: TRBV5-4; d_call: TRBD1
cdr3_aa: CASNEGTGPYEQYF; cdr3_nt: TGTGCCAGCAACGAAGGGACAGGGCCCTACGAGCAGTACTTC; clone_size: NA; j_call: TRBJ2-7; v_call: TRBV7-2; d_call: TRBD1
cdr3_aa: CASRRGGTNSPLHF; cdr3_nt: TGTGCCAGCAGACGGGGGGGTACTAATTCACCCCTCCACTTT; clone_size: NA; j_call: TRBJ1-6; v_call: TRBV6-1; d_call: NA
cdr3_aa: CASSPTGADTDTQYF; cdr3_nt: TGTGCTAGCAGCCCTACAGGGGCCGACACAGATACGCAGTATTTT; clone_size: NA; j_call: TRBJ2-3; v_call: TRBV7-7; d_call: TRBD1